This T cell receptor (beta chain) is drawn from a study of naive and memory T cell subsets. Whole-study results and caveats: Naive and memory repertoire findings lacked a ground truth for validation. Especially in CD8 cells, naive repertoires contained a few larger clonotypes, possibly CD45RA-re-expressing memory cells.

Four subsets defined by CD45RA and CD27 were sorted after CD3, CD4, CD8 and live/dead staining. This clonotype was observed a few times. The antigen is undetermined. Two oligonucleotides, mixed equimolar, formed the beta constant-region primer covering TRBC1 and TRBC2. Four rounds of PCR amplified the ligated cDNA using nested alpha and beta constant-region primers plus SP2. One entry per CDR3 protein, called by TCRdb with MiXCR from the UMI-ligation and nested PCR reads. The table lists around 140,000 distinct CDR3 sequences, approximately 18% of them singletons. The CDR3 has 17 residues. CDR1 and CDR2 from the germline V gene are MDHEN and SYDVKM. J gave up 4 bases and V 2 bases, and 9 bases lay outside the gene matches.

The sample taken for sequencing was naive CD8+ T cells from blood. This clonotype originated in a human donor in good health. This rearrangement joins TRBV28 to TRBJ2-3, with 10 bases aligning to TRBD2. Here the CDR3 reads CASSLGAGGAWADTQYF. CDR3 in DNA: TGTGCCAGCAGTTTAGGAGCGGGAGGGGCTTGGGCAGATACGCAGTATTTT.